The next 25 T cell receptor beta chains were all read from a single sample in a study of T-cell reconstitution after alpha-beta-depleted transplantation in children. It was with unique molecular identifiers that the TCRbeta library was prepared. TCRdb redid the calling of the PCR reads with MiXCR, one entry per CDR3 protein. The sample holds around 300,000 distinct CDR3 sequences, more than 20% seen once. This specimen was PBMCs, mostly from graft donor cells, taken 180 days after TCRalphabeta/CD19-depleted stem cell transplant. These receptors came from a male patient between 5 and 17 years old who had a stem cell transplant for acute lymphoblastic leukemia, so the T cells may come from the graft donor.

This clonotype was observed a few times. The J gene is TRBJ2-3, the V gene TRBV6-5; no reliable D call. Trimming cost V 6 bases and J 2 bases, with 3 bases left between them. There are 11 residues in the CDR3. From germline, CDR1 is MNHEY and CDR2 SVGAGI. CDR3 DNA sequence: TGTGCCAGCAGAAACACAGATACGCAGTATTTT. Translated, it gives CASRNTDTQYF.

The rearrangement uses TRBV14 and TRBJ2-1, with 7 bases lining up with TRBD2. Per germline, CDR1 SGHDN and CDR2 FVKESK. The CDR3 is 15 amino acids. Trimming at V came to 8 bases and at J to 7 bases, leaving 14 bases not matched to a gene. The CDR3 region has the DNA TGTGCCAGCCAGGGAGCGGGAAAGGAGAGGAATGAGCAGTTCTTC. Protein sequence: CASQGAGKERNEQFF.

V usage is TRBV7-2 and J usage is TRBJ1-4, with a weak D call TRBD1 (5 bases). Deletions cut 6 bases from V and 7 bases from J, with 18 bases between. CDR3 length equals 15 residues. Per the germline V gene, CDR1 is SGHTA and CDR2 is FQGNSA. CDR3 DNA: TGTGCCAGCAGGCCTATGGTTAGGGGTATTGAAAAACTGTTTTTT. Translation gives CASRPMVRGIEKLFF.

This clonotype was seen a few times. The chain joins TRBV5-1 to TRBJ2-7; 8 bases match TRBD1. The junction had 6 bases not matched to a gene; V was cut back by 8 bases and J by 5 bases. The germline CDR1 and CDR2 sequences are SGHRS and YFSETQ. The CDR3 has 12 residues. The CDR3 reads CASRLTGDEQYF. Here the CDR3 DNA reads TGCGCCAGTCGATTGACAGGGGACGAGCAGTACTTC.

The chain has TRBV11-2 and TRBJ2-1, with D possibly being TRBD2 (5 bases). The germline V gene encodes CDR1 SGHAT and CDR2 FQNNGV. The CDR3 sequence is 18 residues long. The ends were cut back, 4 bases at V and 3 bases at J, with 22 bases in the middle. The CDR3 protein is CASSSQASEGLGYNEQFF. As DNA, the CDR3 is TGTGCCAGCAGCTCCCAAGCATCAGAGGGTTTGGGCTACAATGAGCAGTTCTTC. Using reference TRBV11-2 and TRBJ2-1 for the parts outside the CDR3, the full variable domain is EAGVAQSPRYKIIEKRQSVAFWCNPISGHATLYWYQQILGQGPKLLIQFQNNGVVDDSQLPKDRFSAERLKGVDSTLKIQPAKLEDSAVYLCASSSQASEGLGYNEQFFGPGTRLTVL.

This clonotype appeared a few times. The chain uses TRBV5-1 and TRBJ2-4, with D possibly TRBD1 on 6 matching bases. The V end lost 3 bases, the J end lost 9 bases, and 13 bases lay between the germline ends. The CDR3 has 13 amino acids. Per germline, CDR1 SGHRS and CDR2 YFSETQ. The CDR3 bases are TGCGCCAGCAGCTCAAACAGGGAAGGCATTCAGTACTTC. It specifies CASSSNREGIQYF.

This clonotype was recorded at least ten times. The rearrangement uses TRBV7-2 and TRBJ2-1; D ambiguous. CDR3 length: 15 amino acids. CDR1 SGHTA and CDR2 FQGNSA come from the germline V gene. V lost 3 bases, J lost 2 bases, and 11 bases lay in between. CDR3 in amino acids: CASSFDWKAYNEQFF. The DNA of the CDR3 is TGTGCCAGCAGCTTTGATTGGAAGGCCTACAATGAGCAGTTCTTC.

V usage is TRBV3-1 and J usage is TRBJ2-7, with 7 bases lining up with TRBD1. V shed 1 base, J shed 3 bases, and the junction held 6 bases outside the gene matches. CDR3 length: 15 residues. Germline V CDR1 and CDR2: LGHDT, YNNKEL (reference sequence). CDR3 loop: CASSQGWTGGYEQYF. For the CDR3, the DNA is TGTGCCAGCAGCCAAGGGTGGACAGGCGGCTACGAGCAGTACTTC.

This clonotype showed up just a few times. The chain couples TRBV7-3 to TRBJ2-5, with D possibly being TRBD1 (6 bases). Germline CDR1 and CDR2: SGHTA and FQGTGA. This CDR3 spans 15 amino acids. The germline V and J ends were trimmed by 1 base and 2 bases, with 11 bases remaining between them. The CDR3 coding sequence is TGTGCCAGCAGCTTAATCCCGCAGGGGCAAGAGACCCAGTACTTC. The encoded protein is CASSLIPQGQETQYF. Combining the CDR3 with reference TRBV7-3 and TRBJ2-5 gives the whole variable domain GAGVSQTPSNKVTEKGKYVELRCDPISGHTALYWYRQSLGQGPEFLIYFQGTGAADDSGLPNDRFFAVRPEGSVSTLKIQRTERGDSAVYLCASSLIPQGQETQYFGPGTRLLVL.

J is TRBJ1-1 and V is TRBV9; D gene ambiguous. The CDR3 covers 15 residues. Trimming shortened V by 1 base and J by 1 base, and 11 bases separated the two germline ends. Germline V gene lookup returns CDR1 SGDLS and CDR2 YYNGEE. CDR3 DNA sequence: TGTGCCAGCAGCGTAAGTTCGGACGCGAACACTGAAGCTTTCTTT. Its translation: CASSVSSDANTEAFF.

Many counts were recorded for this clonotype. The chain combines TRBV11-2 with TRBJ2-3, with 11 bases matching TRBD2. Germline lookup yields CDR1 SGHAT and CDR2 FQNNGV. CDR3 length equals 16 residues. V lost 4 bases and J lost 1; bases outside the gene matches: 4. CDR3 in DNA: TGTGCCAGCAGCTACCAGACTAGCGGGGGCACAGATACGCAGTATTTT. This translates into CASSYQTSGGTDTQYF.

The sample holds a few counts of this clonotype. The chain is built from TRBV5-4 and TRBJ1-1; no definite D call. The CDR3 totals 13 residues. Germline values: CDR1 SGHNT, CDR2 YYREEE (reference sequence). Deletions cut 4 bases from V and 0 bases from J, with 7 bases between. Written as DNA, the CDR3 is TGTGCCAGCAGCAAGCAAGTGAACACTGAAGCTTTCTTT. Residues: CASSKQVNTEAFF. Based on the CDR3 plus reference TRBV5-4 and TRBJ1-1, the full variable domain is ETGVTQSPTHLIKTRGQQVTLRCSSQSGHNTVSWYQQALGQGPQFIFQYYREEENGRGNFPPRFSGLQFPNYSSELNVNALELDDSALYLCASSKQVNTEAFFGQGTRLTVV.

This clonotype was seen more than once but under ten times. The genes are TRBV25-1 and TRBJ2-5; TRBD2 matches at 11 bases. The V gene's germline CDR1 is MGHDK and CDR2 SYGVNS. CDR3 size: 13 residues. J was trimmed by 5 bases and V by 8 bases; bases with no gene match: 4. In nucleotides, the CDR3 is TGTGCCAGCGTAGCGGGAGGGCAGGAGACCCAGTACTTC. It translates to CASVAGGQETQYF.

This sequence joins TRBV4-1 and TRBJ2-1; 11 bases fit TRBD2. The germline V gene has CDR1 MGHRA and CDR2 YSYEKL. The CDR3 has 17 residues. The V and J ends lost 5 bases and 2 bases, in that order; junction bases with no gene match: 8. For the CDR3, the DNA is TGCGCCAGCAGCTCACCGGGACTAGCGGCAGCCTACAATGAGCAGTTCTTC. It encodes CASSSPGLAAAYNEQFF.

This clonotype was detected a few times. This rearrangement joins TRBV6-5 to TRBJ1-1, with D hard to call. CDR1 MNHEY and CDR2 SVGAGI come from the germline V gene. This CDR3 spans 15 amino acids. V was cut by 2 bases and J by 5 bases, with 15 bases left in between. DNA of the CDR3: TGTGCCAGCAGTTACACCCGACCGGGAAGGACTGAAGCTTTCTTT. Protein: CASSYTRPGRTEAFF.

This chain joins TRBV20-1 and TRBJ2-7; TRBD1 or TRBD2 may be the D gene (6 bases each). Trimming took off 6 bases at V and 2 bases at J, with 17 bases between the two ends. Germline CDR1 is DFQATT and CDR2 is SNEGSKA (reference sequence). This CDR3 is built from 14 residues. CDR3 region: CSAPLGGLTYEQYF. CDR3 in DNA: TGCAGTGCCCCACTAGGGGGGCTAACCTACGAGCAGTACTTC.

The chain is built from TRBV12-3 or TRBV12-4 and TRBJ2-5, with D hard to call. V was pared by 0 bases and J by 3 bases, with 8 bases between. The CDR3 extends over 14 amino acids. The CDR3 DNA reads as TGTGCCAGCAGTTTAGCGCGTCAGAAAGAGACCCAGTACTTC. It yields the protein CASSLARQKETQYF.

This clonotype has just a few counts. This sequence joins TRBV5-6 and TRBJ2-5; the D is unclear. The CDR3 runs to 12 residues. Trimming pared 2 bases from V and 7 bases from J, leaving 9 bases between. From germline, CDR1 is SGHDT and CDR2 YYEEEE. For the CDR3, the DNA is TGTGCCAGCAGCTTTCATACCGGGACCCAGTACTTC. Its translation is CASSFHTGTQYF.

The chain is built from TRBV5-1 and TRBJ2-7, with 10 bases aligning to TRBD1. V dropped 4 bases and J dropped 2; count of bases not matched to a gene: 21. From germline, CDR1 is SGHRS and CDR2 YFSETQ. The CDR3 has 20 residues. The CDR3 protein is CASSPVLKLTGGSQPYEQYF. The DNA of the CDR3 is TGCGCCAGCAGCCCGGTCCTGAAATTGACAGGGGGCAGTCAACCCTACGAGCAGTACTTC.

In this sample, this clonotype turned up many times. CDR3 nucleotides: TGTGCCTCCCGGACGGGGGACTACGAGCAGTACTTC. Protein sequence: CASRTGDYEQYF. This chain connects TRBV10-3 to TRBJ2-7, with D perhaps TRBD2 (6 bases). Trimming took off 11 bases at V and 3 bases at J, with 14 bases between the two ends. The CDR3 is 12 residues long. Germline assignment: CDR1 ENHRY and CDR2 SYGVKD.

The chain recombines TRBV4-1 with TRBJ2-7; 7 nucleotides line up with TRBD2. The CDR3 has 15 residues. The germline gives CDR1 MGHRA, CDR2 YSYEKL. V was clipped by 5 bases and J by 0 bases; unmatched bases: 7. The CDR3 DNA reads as TGCGCCAGCAGCGAGCCGGGACTACTCTCCTACGAGCAGTACTTC. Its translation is CASSEPGLLSYEQYF.

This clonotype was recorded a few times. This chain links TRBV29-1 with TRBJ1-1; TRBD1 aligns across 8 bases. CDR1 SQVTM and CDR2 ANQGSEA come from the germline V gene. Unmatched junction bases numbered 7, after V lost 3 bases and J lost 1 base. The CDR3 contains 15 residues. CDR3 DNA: TGCAGCGTTGAGGATGTCGGGACAGGGAACACTGAAGCTTTCTTT. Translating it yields CSVEDVGTGNTEAFF.

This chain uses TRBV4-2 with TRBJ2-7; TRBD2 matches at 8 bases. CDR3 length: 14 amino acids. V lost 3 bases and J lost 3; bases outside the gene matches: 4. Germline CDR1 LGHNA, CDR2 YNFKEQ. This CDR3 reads CASSHTSGIYEQYF. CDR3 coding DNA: TGTGCCAGCAGCCACACTAGCGGAATCTACGAGCAGTACTTC.

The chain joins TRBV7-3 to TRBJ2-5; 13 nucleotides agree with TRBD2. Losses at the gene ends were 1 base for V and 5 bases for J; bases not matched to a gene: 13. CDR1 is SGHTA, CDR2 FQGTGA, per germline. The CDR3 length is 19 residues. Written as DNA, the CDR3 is TGTGCCAGCAGCTTAATGCCCGGGACTAGCGGGGAATATGGGGAGACCCAGTACTTC. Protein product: CASSLMPGTSGEYGETQYF.

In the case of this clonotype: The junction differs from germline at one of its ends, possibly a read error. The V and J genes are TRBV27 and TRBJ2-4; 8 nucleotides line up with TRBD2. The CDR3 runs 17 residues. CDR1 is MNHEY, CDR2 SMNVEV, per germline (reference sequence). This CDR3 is CVSSPGERGYNKNIQYF. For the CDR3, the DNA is TGTGTCAGCAGCCCGGGAGAGCGGGGGTATAATAAAAACATTCAGTACTTC.